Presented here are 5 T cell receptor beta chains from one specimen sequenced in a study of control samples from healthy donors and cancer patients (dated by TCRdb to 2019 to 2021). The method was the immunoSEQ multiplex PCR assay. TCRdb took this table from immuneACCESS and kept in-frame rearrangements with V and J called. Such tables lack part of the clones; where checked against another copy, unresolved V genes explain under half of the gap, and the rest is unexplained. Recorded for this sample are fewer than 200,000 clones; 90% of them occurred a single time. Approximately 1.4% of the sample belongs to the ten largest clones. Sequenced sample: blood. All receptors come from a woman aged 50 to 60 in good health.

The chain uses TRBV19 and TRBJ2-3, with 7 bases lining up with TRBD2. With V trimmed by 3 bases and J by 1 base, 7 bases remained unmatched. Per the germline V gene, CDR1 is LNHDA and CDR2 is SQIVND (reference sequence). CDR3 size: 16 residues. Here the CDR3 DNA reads TGTGCCAGTAGTATTTCTTCGACTAGCCGCACAGATACGCAGTATTTT. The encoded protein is CASSISSTSRTDTQYF.

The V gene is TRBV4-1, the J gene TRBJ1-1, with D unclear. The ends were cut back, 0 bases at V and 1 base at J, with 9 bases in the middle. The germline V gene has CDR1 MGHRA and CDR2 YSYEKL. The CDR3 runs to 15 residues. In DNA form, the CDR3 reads TGCGCCAGCAGCCAAGATAGGGCGGGGAACACTGAAGCTTTCTTT. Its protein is CASSQDRAGNTEAFF.

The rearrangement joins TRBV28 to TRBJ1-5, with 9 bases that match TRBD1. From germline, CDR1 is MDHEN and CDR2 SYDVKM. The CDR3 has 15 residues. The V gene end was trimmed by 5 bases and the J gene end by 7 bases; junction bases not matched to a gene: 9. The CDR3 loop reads CASSSLGQGSQPQHF. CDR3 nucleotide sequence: TGTGCCAGCAGTAGCTTGGGACAGGGATCCCAGCCCCAGCATTTT.

DNA for the CDR3: TGTGCCAGCAGCTTAGCCACGGATAAAGCTTTCTTT. Residues: CASSLATDKAFF. J is TRBJ1-1 and V is TRBV7-9; D uncertain. This CDR3 is 12 amino acids long. Germline V gene lookup returns CDR1 SEHNR and CDR2 FQNEAQ (reference sequence). Trimming took off 0 bases at V and 9 bases at J, with 8 bases between the two ends.

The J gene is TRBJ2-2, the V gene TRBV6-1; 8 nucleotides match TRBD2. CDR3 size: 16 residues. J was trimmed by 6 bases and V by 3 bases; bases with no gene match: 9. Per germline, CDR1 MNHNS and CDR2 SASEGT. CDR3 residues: CASSDNGGGGPGELFF. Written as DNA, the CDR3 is TGTGCCAGCAGTGACAACGGGGGGGGCGGGCCCGGGGAGCTGTTTTTT.